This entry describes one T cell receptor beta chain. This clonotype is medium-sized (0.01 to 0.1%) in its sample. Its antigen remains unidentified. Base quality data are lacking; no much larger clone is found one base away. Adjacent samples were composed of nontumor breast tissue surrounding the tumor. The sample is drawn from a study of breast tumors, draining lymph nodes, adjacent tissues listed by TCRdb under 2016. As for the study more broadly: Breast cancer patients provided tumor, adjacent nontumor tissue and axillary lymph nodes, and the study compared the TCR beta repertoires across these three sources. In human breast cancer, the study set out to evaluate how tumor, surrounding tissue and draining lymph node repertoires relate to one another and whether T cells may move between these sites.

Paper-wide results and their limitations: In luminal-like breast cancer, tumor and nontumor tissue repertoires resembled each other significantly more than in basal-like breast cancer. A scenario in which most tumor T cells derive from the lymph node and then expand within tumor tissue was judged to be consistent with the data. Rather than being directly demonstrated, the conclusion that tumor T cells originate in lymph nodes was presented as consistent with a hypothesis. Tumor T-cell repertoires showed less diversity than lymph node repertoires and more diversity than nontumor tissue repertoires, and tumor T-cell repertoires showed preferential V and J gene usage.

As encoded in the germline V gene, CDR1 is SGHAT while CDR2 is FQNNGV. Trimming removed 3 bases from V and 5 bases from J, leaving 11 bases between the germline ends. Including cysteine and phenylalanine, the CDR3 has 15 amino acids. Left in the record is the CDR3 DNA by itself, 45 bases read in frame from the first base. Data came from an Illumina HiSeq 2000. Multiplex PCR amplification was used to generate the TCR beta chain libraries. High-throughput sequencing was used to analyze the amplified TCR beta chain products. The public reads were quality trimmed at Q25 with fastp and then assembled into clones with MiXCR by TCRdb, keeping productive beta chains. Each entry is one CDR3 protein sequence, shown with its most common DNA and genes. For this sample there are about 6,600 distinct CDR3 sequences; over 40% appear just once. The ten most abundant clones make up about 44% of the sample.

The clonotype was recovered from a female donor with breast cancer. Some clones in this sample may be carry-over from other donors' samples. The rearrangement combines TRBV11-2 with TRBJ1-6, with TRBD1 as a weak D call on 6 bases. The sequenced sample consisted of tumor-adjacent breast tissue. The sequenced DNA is TGTGCCAGCAGCTTTGAGACAGGCCATAATTCACCCCTCCACTTT. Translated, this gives CASSFETGHNSPLHF.